Listed below are T cell receptor beta chains from one sample, sequenced in a study of identical twins. TCRdb ran MiXCR on the 5' RACE reads and lists one entry per CDR3 protein. This table holds hundreds of thousands of distinct CDR3 sequences, approximately 20% found once. These data were also filed under a second study, of yellow fever vaccine responses in identical twins.

Sequences were obtained from CD4+ T cells sorted from blood. These TCRs come from a woman aged 18-29 years in good health. The CDR3 runs from the conserved cysteine through the conserved F or W. A D gene is named only where the DNA matches it firmly. For some rows the clone size is stated as once, few or many, or as a class when expanded; others skip it.

j_call d_call clone_size v_call cdr3_aa cdr3_nt
TRBJ2-1 TRBD2 NA TRBV24-1 CATSEPTSRSEQFF TGTGCCACCAGTGAACCGACTAGCCGTAGTGAGCAGTTCTTC
TRBJ2-1 TRBD1 NA TRBV6-2/TRBV6-3 CASSSRVDRGKLSSYNEQFF TGTGCCAGCAGTTCCCGGGTGGACAGGGGGAAGCTTAGCTCCTACAATGAGCAGTTCTTC
TRBJ2-1 TRBD2 NA TRBV12-3/TRBV12-4 CASSLGSLAGYNEQFF TGTGCCAGCAGTTTGGGTTCCCTAGCGGGATACAATGAGCAGTTCTTC
TRBJ1-1 TRBD1 few TRBV14 CASSQYRGFGSEAFF TGTGCCAGCAGCCAGTACAGGGGTTTCGGCTCTGAAGCTTTCTTT
TRBJ1-1 NA few TRBV12-3/TRBV12-4 CASSLLALLSSPFGNTEAFF TGTGCCAGCAGTTTACTAGCCCTCCTTTCGTCCCCATTTGGGAACACTGAAGCTTTCTTT
TRBJ2-2 TRBD2 NA TRBV5-1 CASSWAGEYTGELFF TGCGCCAGCAGCTGGGCGGGGGAATACACCGGGGAGCTGTTTTTT
TRBJ2-1 TRBD2 NA TRBV7-2 CASSALGTSPYNEQFF TGTGCCAGCAGCGCCCTGGGGACTAGCCCCTACAATGAGCAGTTCTTC
TRBJ1-1 NA NA TRBV5-6 CASSWAGNTEAFF TGTGCCAGCAGCTGGGCGGGGAACACTGAAGCTTTCTTT
TRBJ1-1 NA NA TRBV6-5 CASSYSRGPREAFF TGTGCCAGCAGTTACTCGAGGGGTCCAAGAGAAGCTTTCTTT
TRBJ2-1 NA NA TRBV4-1 CASSARYWDGRVHEQFF TGCGCCAGCAGCGCGCGATATTGGGACGGTAGGGTCCATGAGCAGTTCTTC
TRBJ2-1 TRBD1 few TRBV7-2 CASRLTGTGIGNEQFF TGTGCCAGCAGACTTACCGGGACAGGGATAGGCAATGAGCAGTTCTTC
TRBJ2-3 TRBD2 few TRBV20-1 CSASALAGATDTQYF TGCAGTGCTAGCGCCCTAGCGGGGGCCACAGATACGCAGTATTTT
TRBJ2-5 TRBD2 NA TRBV6-1 CASSERTSGGVVTQYF TGTGCCAGCAGTGAGAGGACTAGCGGGGGGGTGGTGACCCAGTACTTC
TRBJ2-3 NA NA TRBV12-3/TRBV12-4 CASWPGPSVDTQYF TGTGCCAGCTGGCCGGGACCGTCCGTGGATACGCAGTATTTT
TRBJ2-3 NA few TRBV5-1 CASSLPQGSDTQYF TGCGCCAGCAGCTTGCCCCAGGGTTCAGATACGCAGTATTTT
TRBJ2-1 TRBD2 few TRBV7-3 CASSLMQGGSGEQFF TGTGCCAGCAGCTTAATGCAGGGCGGGAGCGGCGAGCAGTTCTTC
TRBJ1-5 TRBD1 NA TRBV28 CASSFRTGKLNQPQHF TGTGCCAGCAGTTTCCGGACAGGGAAACTCAATCAGCCCCAGCATTTT
TRBJ2-1 TRBD2 few TRBV9 CASSVQLAGANEQFF TGTGCCAGCAGCGTCCAACTAGCGGGGGCTAATGAGCAGTTCTTC
TRBJ2-1 NA few TRBV29-1 CSVRGGGNEQFF TGCAGCGTCAGAGGAGGCGGCAATGAGCAGTTCTTC
TRBJ1-2 TRBD1 few TRBV10-3 CAINTLGQGDGYTF TGTGCCATCAACACCTTAGGACAGGGTGATGGCTACACCTTC
TRBJ2-1 NA few TRBV11-2 CASSPLNNEQFF TGTGCCAGCAGCCCTCTAAACAATGAGCAGTTCTTC
TRBJ1-1 TRBD1 NA TRBV7-9 CASSLKQGGTEAFF TGTGCCAGCAGCTTGAAACAGGGGGGGACTGAAGCTTTCTTT
TRBJ2-2 NA NA TRBV7-2 CASSQRVLNTGELFF TGTGCCAGCAGCCAAAGGGTCCTAAACACCGGGGAGCTGTTTTTT
TRBJ1-3 NA few TRBV9 CASSLSPGEGNTIYF TGTGCCAGCAGCTTGTCCCCGGGGGAGGGAAACACCATATATTTT
TRBJ2-1 NA NA TRBV7-6 CASSLSVVPSDEQFF TGTGCCAGCAGCCTATCAGTCGTCCCTAGCGATGAGCAGTTCTTC
TRBJ2-5 TRBD1 NA TRBV5-1 CASSAGTAKQETQYF TGCGCCAGCAGCGCCGGGACAGCTAAACAAGAGACCCAGTACTTC
TRBJ2-2 TRBD1 few TRBV18 CASSPEVWDRGDTGELFF TGTGCCAGCTCACCGGAGGTGTGGGACAGGGGAGACACCGGGGAGCTGTTTTTT
TRBJ2-5 TRBD1 few TRBV12-3/TRBV12-4 CARRGTGYSGETQYF TGTGCCAGACGAGGGACAGGGTACTCCGGGGAGACCCAGTACTTC
TRBJ2-3 TRBD2 NA TRBV5-1 CASSLELGGLTDTQYF TGCGCCAGCAGCTTGGAATTGGGAGGGCTGACAGATACGCAGTATTTT
TRBJ2-5 TRBD2 NA TRBV28 CASNRLAGIQETQYF TGTGCCAGCAATCGACTAGCGGGGATCCAAGAGACCCAGTACTTC
TRBJ1-5 NA few TRBV12-3/TRBV12-4 CASSFGRVIQPQHF TGTGCCAGCAGTTTTGGCAGGGTGATTCAGCCCCAGCATTTT
TRBJ2-6 TRBD2 NA TRBV24-1 CATTGGTNSGANVLTF TGTGCCACCACGGGGGGGACCAACTCTGGGGCCAACGTCCTGACTTTC
TRBJ1-2 TRBD1 NA TRBV29-1 CSAPSEGAYGYTF TGCAGCGCCCCCTCCGAGGGGGCTTATGGCTACACCTTC
TRBJ2-6 NA NA TRBV10-3 CATEDGIFLTF TGTGCCACGGAGGACGGTATCTTCCTGACTTTC
TRBJ2-4 NA NA TRBV20-1 CSARAGQLAKNIQYF TGCAGTGCTAGAGCGGGGCAGCTAGCCAAAAACATTCAGTACTTC
TRBJ2-1 NA NA TRBV10-3 CAISDTNPGHGLVDEQFF TGTGCCATCAGTGACACCAATCCGGGACACGGGCTTGTGGATGAGCAGTTCTTC
TRBJ2-2 NA few TRBV3-1 CASSQVYRRSGELFF TGTGCCAGCAGCCAAGTATATAGGCGGAGCGGGGAGCTGTTTTTT
TRBJ2-1 NA few TRBV10-3 CAISESVGGNEQFF TGTGCCATCAGTGAGTCGGTAGGTGGGAATGAGCAGTTCTTC
TRBJ2-5 TRBD2 NA TRBV28 CASSPQLAGKETQYF TGTGCCAGCAGCCCTCAACTAGCGGGGAAAGAGACCCAGTACTTC